This TCR beta chain was recorded in a study of T cells after yellow fever vaccination. Trimming took 3 bases from V and 5 from J, leaving 16 bases between them. This CDR3 comprises 16 residues. CDR1 and CDR2 (germline): SGHDN, FVKESK. Whole-study results and caveats: When the response was secondary, it was weaker but reached its peak faster, day 5 versus 15.

This clonotype has just a few counts. Its antigen is still unknown. TCRdb processed the 5' RACE reads anew with MiXCR; each CDR3 protein has one entry. The sample has some 260,000 distinct CDR3 sequences, 5.2% seen once. The sequence was collected from a man aged 18 to 30 who received the YFV17D yellow fever vaccine. The sample here was CD4+ T cells sorted from PBMCs, taken on the day of the yellow fever booster vaccination. The gene calls are TRBV14 and TRBJ1-4; D is unresolved. The DNA of the CDR3 is TGTGCCAGCAGCCATGCCTATGGGCAATCCAATGAAAAACTGTTTTTT. This encodes CASSHAYGQSNEKLFF.